Listed here are 11 T cell receptor beta chains from one sample, sequenced in a study of blood T cell repertoires in COVID-19. Measured with immunoSEQ multiplex PCR; TCRdb has only the in-frame clones, and not every one. The sample yields roughly 300,000 clones, more than 75% seen once. Material: peripheral blood. All receptors derive from a woman in her 40s who had recovered from COVID-19.

The rearrangement joins TRBV3-1 (or the pseudogene TRBV3-2) to TRBJ1-4; D is unclear. V lost 4 bases, J lost 8 bases, and 14 bases lay in between. This CDR3 is 14 amino acids long. Germline CDR1 is LGHDT and CDR2 is YNNKEL (reference sequence). The CDR3 DNA sequence: TGTGCCAGCAGCCCCCGAGGATCCGGGGAAAAACTGTTTTTT. Protein: CASSPRGSGEKLFF.

The chain joins TRBV30 to TRBJ1-1, with a possible D match to TRBD1 (5 bases). Germline CDR1 is GTSNPN and CDR2 is SVGIG (reference sequence). V was cut by 5 bases and J by 0 bases, with 13 bases left in between. This CDR3 has 14 amino acids. The CDR3 DNA is TGTGCCTGGGGCCTTACAGGCCTGAACACTGAAGCTTTCTTT. Protein: CAWGLTGLNTEAFF.

The chain recombines TRBV27 with TRBJ1-2; D remains unclear. V was clipped by 4 bases and J by 8 bases, with 23 bases between them. The germline CDR1 and CDR2 sequences are MNHEY and SMNVEV (reference sequence). CDR3 length equals 16 residues. The DNA of the CDR3 is TGTGCCAGCAGTTCATACCCGTCGGAGGACCAGGCAGGCTACACCTTC. It translates to CASSSYPSEDQAGYTF.

The chain combines TRBV9 with TRBJ2-3; 10 bases are a match to TRBD2. Germline loops: CDR1 SGDLS, CDR2 YYNGEE. The CDR3 runs to 15 residues. Germline trimming cut 6 bases from V and 1 base from J; bases unmatched to any gene: 5. The CDR3 nucleotides read TGTGCCAGCACAAGCGGGGGGGCCGGCACAGATACGCAGTATTTT. This sequence encodes CASTSGGAGTDTQYF. Full variable domain (rest looked up from reference TRBV9 and TRBJ2-3): DSGVTQTPKHLITATGQRVTLRCSPRSGDLSVYWYQQSLDQGLQFLIQYYNGEERAKGNILERFSAQQFPDLHSELNLSSLELGDSALYFCASTSGGAGTDTQYFGPGTRLTVL.

V is TRBV6-5 and J is TRBJ2-3; 9 nucleotides line up with TRBD2. The CDR3 has 16 residues. Germline CDR1 MNHEY, CDR2 SVGAGI. V shed 2 bases and J 2 bases; nucleotides not matched to a gene: 5. CDR3 amino acids: CASSYTPSGATDTQYF. The CDR3 DNA sequence: TGTGCCAGCAGTTACACTCCTAGCGGGGCCACAGATACGCAGTATTTT.

The chain is built from TRBV18 and TRBJ1-6; TRBD1 matches 8 bases. The CDR3 covers 14 residues. With 2 bases clipped from V and 9 bases from J, the junction kept 3 bases outside the gene matches. Germline-derived CDR1 and CDR2 are KGHSH and LQKENI. The CDR3 reads CASSPVDRGSPLHF. In DNA, the CDR3 is TGTGCCAGCTCACCAGTCGACAGGGGTTCACCCCTCCACTTT.

The rearrangement joins TRBV4-2 to TRBJ1-4; D uncertain. The germline CDR1 and CDR2 sequences are LGHNA and YNFKEQ. Trimming cost V 0 bases and J 0 bases, with 17 bases left between them. The CDR3 is made up of 19 amino acids. CDR3 sequence: CASSQEPHRGTATNEKLFF. The CDR3 DNA follows: TGTGCCAGCAGCCAAGAACCCCACCGGGGAACTGCAACTAATGAAAAACTGTTTTTT.

The rearrangement uses TRBV7-8 and TRBJ1-1; TRBD1 might be the D (5 bases). The V gene's germline CDR1 is SGHVS and CDR2 FQNEAQ. V gave up 2 bases and J gave up 0 bases, with 16 bases separating them. This CDR3 region has 17 residues. The CDR3 DNA reads as TGTGCCAGCAGCTTAATGGGCGGTTCAGGGATGAACACTGAAGCTTTCTTT. Translating it yields CASSLMGGSGMNTEAFF.

V and J are TRBV10-1 and TRBJ2-3; perhaps TRBD2 as D (6 bases). The CDR3 is made up of 15 amino acids. Trimming left V 2 bases short and J 2 bases short, with 11 bases between. Germline V lookup: CDR1 WNHNN, CDR2 SYGVQD (reference sequence). CDR3 sequence reads: CASSEVVAATDTQYF. The CDR3 DNA is TGCGCCAGCAGTGAGGTGGTAGCGGCCACAGATACGCAGTATTTT.

The rearrangement uses TRBV7-9 and TRBJ1-2, with D perhaps matching TRBD1 (6 bases). The CDR3 is made up of 16 amino acids. V lost 4 bases and J 4 bases, leaving 19 bases between the germline ends. The germline V gene has CDR1 SEHNR and CDR2 FQNEAQ (reference sequence). Written as DNA, the CDR3 is TGTGCCAGCAGCTCGTCTACTTACAGGGATCTCTATGGCTACACCTTC. Its protein is CASSSSTYRDLYGYTF.

V and J are TRBV7-2 and TRBJ1-1; D remains ambiguous. This CDR3 has 14 amino acids. Germline assignment: CDR1 SGHTA and CDR2 FQGNSA. The V end lost 0 bases, the J end lost 10 bases, and 15 bases lay between the germline ends. The CDR3 DNA follows: TGTGCCAGCAGCTTAGCGCTCACAGTTAAGGTAGCTTTCTTT. Protein sequence: CASSLALTVKVAFF.